This T cell receptor beta chain was documented in a study of cytomegalovirus exposure and HLA in healthy donors. Broader study findings: It was reported that TCR beta sequences correctly inferred the HLA-A and HLA-B alleles for most subjects. A prior analysis recorded that most TCR beta V segments were productive about 87% or about 30% of the time.

The PCR was carried out with 60 Vbeta primers and 13 Jbeta primers. Sequenced by immunoSEQ multiplex PCR; TCRdb stores in-frame clones only, minus some. The data contain 170,000 or so clones, approximately 84% of them singletons. Details on this clone: Antigen specificity is unknown.

The CDR3 consists of 17 residues. Germline lookup yields CDR1 SNHLY and CDR2 FYNNEI. Germline trimming cut 0 bases from V and 12 bases from J; bases unmatched to any gene: 17. The rearrangement joins TRBV2 to TRBJ2-1, with 7 bases lining up with TRBD1. The sample taken for sequencing was PBMCs. This sequence was found in a man aged 18 to 30 in good health and CMV-seronegative. DNA of the CDR3: TGTGCCAGCAGTGAAGCGCCTCCGGGACAGCCACCCGATGGGCAGTTCTTC. Translating gives CASSEAPPGQPPDGQFF. Together with reference TRBV2 and TRBJ2-1, the CDR3 gives the full variable domain: EPEVTQTPSHQVTQMGQEVILRCVPISNHLYFYWYRQILGQKVEFLVSFYNNEISEKSEIFDDQFSVERPDGSNFTLKIRSTKLEDSAMYFCASSEAPPGQPPDGQFFGPGTRLTVL.